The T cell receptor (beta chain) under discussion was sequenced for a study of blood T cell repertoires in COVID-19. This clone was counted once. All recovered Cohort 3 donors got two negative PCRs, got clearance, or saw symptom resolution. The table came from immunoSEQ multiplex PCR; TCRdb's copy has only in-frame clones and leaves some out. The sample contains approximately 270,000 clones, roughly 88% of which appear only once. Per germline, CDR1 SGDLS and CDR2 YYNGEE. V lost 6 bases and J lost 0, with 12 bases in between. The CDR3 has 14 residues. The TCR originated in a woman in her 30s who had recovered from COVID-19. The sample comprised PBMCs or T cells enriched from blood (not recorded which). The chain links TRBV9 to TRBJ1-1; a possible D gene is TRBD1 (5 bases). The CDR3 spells CASNPPDMNTEAFF. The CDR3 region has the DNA TGTGCCAGCAACCCTCCGGACATGAACACTGAAGCTTTCTTT. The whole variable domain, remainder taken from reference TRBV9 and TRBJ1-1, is DSGVTQTPKHLITATGQRVTLRCSPRSGDLSVYWYQQSLDQGLQFLIQYYNGEERAKGNILERFSAQQFPDLHSELNLSSLELGDSALYFCASNPPDMNTEAFFGQGTRLTVV.